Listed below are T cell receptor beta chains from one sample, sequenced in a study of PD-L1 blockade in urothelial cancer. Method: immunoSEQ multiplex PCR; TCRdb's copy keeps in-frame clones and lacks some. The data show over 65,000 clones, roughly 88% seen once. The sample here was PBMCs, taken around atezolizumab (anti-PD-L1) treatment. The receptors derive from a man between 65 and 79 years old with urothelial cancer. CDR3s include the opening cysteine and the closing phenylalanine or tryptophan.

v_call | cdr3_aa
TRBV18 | CASSPEVAGGTDTQYF
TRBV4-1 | CASSQGTSGRAFTDTQYF
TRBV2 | CASRTSGRALDEQFF
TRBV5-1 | CASSSGWDQPQHF
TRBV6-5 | CASSYSWTSGHEQYF
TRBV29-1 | CSVDGTGGAASDTQYF
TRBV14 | CASSLLTGGRGLEKLFF
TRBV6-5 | CASTWREAYNEQFF
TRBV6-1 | CASRSKGGTEAFF
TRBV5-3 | CARSSPGTSGNEQFF
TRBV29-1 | CSVAPTAPPAFF
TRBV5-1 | CASGQESYNEQFF
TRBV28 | CASSFYSSGNTIYF
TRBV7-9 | CASSLGTEASGYTF
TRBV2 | CASSVGRDYEQYF
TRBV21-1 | CASSNLHGREATNEKLFF